The rows below give T cell receptor beta chains drawn from one sample of a study of T cell changes during pregnancy in multiple sclerosis. Some clones are missing from TCRdb's copy, which holds only in-frame ones; the method was immunoSEQ multiplex PCR. The profile shows approximately 130,000 clones, less than 97% of them singletons. This sample comprised peripheral blood, obtained after pregnancy. All receptors derive from a female donor with multiple sclerosis, enrolled in a pregnancy study. Each CDR3 is given with its conserved first and last residue. The order of the fields is CDR3 protein, CDR3 DNA, D gene, clone size, V gene, CDR3 length, J gene. The D gene is left open where the match is weak. Clone size is shown for a subset of rows, as once, few, many or a class of expanded clone.

CDR3: CASRSLRQVYQETQYF
DNA: TGTGCCAGCCGATCGCTGAGACAGGTATACCAAGAGACCCAGTACTTC
D: -
size: -
V: TRBV28
length: 16
J: TRBJ2-5

CDR3: CASSQLLADYEQYF
DNA: TGCGCCAGCAGCCAATTACTAGCGGACTACGAGCAGTACTTC
D: TRBD2
size: -
V: TRBV4-1
length: 14
J: TRBJ2-7

CDR3: CASRRQGPMVELFF
DNA: TGCGCCAGCCGAAGACAGGGGCCGATGGTGGAGCTGTTTTTT
D: TRBD1
size: once
V: TRBV5-1
length: 14
J: TRBJ2-2

CDR3: CASSWGSGRTKYF
DNA: TGTGCCAGCAGCTGGGGTAGCGGGAGGACAAAATACTTC
D: TRBD2
size: -
V: TRBV7-9
length: 13
J: TRBJ2-7

CDR3: CASNRTPNTGELFF
DNA: TGTGCCAGCAACAGGACACCGAACACCGGGGAGCTGTTTTTT
D: -
size: -
V: TRBV6-1
length: 14
J: TRBJ2-2

CDR3: CASRGLAYEQYF
DNA: TGTGCCAGTAGGGGACTAGCCTACGAGCAGTACTTC
D: TRBD2
size: -
V: TRBV19
length: 12
J: TRBJ2-7

CDR3: CSVEVGVETQYF
DNA: TGCAGCGTTGAGGTAGGGGTAGAGACCCAGTACTTC
D: -
size: -
V: TRBV29-1
length: 12
J: TRBJ2-5

CDR3: CSVVPSGSGGEQFF
DNA: TGCAGCGTTGTCCCTAGCGGGAGTGGGGGTGAGCAGTTCTTC
D: TRBD2
size: -
V: TRBV29-1
length: 14
J: TRBJ2-1

CDR3: CASSLQGLPYEQYF
DNA: TGTGCCAGCAGCCTTCAGGGACTTCCCTACGAGCAGTACTTC
D: -
size: -
V: TRBV11-2
length: 14
J: TRBJ2-7

CDR3: CASSPPWGLAGGKQETQYF
DNA: TGTGCCAGCTCACCACCGTGGGGACTAGCGGGAGGAAAACAAGAGACCCAGTACTTC
D: TRBD2
size: -
V: TRBV18
length: 19
J: TRBJ2-5

CDR3: CATSRTGTVSPGYTF
DNA: TGTGCCACCAGCAGGACCGGGACAGTATCCCCCGGCTACACCTTC
D: TRBD1
size: -
V: TRBV15
length: 15
J: TRBJ1-2

CDR3: CASSRGDGNTIYF
DNA: TGTGCCAGCAGTCGCGGGGACGGAAACACCATATATTTT
D: -
size: -
V: TRBV27
length: 13
J: TRBJ1-3

CDR3: CAISKTSGSTDTQYF
DNA: TGTGCCATCTCTAAGACTAGCGGGAGCACAGATACGCAGTATTTT
D: TRBD2
size: -
V: TRBV10-3
length: 15
J: TRBJ2-3

CDR3: CATSSFRETNYGYTF
DNA: TGTGCCACCAGCAGCTTCAGGGAAACTAACTATGGCTACACCTTC
D: -
size: -
V: TRBV15
length: 15
J: TRBJ1-2

CDR3: CASSLALEGGTGELFF
DNA: TGTGCCAGCAGCTTGGCCCTGGAGGGAGGGACCGGGGAGCTGTTTTTT
D: TRBD2
size: -
V: TRBV5-6
length: 16
J: TRBJ2-2

CDR3: CASSDWLAGDEQYF
DNA: TGTGCCAGCAGTGATTGGCTAGCGGGAGACGAGCAGTACTTC
D: TRBD2
size: -
V: TRBV6-1
length: 14
J: TRBJ2-7

CDR3: CASSSFRGTDYSGANVLTF
DNA: TGTGCCAGCAGCTCCTTTAGGGGGACAGATTACTCTGGGGCCAACGTCCTGACTTTC
D: TRBD1
size: -
V: TRBV5-6
length: 19
J: TRBJ2-6

CDR3: CAWSVRGSRGGYTF
DNA: TGTGCCTGGAGTGTACGGGGCTCGCGGGGCGGCTACACCTTC
D: -
size: -
V: TRBV30
length: 14
J: TRBJ1-2

CDR3: CASSSLYGYTF
DNA: TGTGCCAGCAGTTCTCTTTATGGCTACACCTTC
D: -
size: -
V: TRBV28
length: 11
J: TRBJ1-2

CDR3: CASSLRQGRETQYF
DNA: TGTGCCAGCAGTTTACGACAGGGGCGCGAGACCCAGTACTTC
D: TRBD1
size: -
V: TRBV6-5
length: 14
J: TRBJ2-5

CDR3: CASSRLAGGAGELFF
DNA: TGTGCCAGCAGCAGACTAGCGGGAGGGGCCGGGGAGCTGTTTTTT
D: TRBD2
size: -
V: TRBV7-2
length: 15
J: TRBJ2-2

CDR3: CASSRLAASTDTQYF
DNA: TGTGCCAGCAGTCGTCTAGCGGCTAGCACAGATACGCAGTATTTT
D: TRBD2
size: -
V: TRBV28
length: 15
J: TRBJ2-3

CDR3: CASSRGLQETQYF
DNA: TGTGCCAGCAGCCGGGGACTACAAGAGACCCAGTACTTC
D: TRBD2
size: -
V: TRBV9
length: 13
J: TRBJ2-5

CDR3: CASSFPSSGRPGVETQYF
DNA: TGTGCCAGCAGTTTCCCATCTAGCGGGAGGCCGGGAGTGGAGACCCAGTACTTC
D: TRBD2
size: -
V: TRBV28
length: 18
J: TRBJ2-5

CDR3: CASSSTGGSYNEQFF
DNA: TGTGCCAGCAGTTCGACAGGGGGCTCCTACAATGAGCAGTTCTTC
D: TRBD1
size: -
V: TRBV6-5
length: 15
J: TRBJ2-1

CDR3: CASRDYPPYEQYF
DNA: TGTGCCAGCAGAGACTATCCCCCCTACGAGCAGTACTTC
D: -
size: -
V: TRBV11-2
length: 13
J: TRBJ2-7

CDR3: CASSLGLGSKYEQYF
DNA: TGTGCCAGCAGCTTAGGGCTGGGGAGCAAATACGAGCAGTACTTC
D: -
size: -
V: TRBV7-9
length: 15
J: TRBJ2-7

CDR3: CASSWGARGAGQPQHF
DNA: TGTGCCAGCAGCTGGGGCGCGCGGGGCGCGGGACAGCCCCAGCATTTT
D: -
size: -
V: TRBV5-6
length: 16
J: TRBJ1-5

CDR3: CASSFLRNRGETQYF
DNA: TGTGCCAGCAGCTTTTTACGCAACAGGGGCGAGACCCAGTACTTC
D: TRBD1
size: -
V: TRBV7-6
length: 15
J: TRBJ2-5

CDR3: CASSSPFSGRGSYNEQFF
DNA: TGTGCCAGCTCATCTCCCTTTAGCGGGAGAGGGTCCTACAATGAGCAGTTCTTC
D: TRBD2
size: -
V: TRBV18
length: 18
J: TRBJ2-1